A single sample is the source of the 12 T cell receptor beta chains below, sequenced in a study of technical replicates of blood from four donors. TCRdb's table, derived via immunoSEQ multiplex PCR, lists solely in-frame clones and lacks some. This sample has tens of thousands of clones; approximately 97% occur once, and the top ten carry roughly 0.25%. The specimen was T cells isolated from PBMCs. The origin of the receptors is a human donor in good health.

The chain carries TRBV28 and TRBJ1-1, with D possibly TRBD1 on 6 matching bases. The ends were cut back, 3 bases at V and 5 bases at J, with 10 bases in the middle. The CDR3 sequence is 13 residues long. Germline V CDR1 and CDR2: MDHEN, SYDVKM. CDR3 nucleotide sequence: TGTGCCAGCAGTTTGGGACAAGGGACTGAAGCTTTCTTT. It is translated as CASSLGQGTEAFF.

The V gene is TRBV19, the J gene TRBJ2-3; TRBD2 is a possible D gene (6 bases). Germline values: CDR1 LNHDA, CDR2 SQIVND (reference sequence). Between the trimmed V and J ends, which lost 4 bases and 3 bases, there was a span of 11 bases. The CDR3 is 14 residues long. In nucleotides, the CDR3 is TGTGCCAGTAGTAATCGACTAGTGACAGATACGCAGTATTTT. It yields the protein CASSNRLVTDTQYF.

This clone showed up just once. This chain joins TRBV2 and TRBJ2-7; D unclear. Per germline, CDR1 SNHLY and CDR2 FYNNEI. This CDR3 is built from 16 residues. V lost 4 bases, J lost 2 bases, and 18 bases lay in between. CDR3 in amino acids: CASSAVQIPTAYEQYF. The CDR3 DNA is TGTGCCAGCAGTGCCGTTCAAATACCCACGGCCTACGAGCAGTACTTC. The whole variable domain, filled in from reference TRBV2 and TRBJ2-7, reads EPEVTQTPSHQVTQMGQEVILRCVPISNHLYFYWYRQILGQKVEFLVSFYNNEISEKSEIFDDQFSVERPDGSNFTLKIRSTKLEDSAMYFCASSAVQIPTAYEQYFGPGTRLTVT.

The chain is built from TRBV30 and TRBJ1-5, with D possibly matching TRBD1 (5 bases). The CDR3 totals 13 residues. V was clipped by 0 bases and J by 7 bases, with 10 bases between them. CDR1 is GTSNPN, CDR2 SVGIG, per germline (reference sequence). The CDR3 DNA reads TGTGCCTGGAGTGTACAGGAGGGGCAGCCCCAGCATTTT. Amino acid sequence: CAWSVQEGQPQHF.

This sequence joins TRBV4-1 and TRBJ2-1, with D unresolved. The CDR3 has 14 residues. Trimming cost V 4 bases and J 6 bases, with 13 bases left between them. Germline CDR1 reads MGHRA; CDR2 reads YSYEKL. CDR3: CASSRLESGNEQFF. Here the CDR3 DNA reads TGCGCCAGCAGCCGCCTAGAGTCGGGCAATGAGCAGTTCTTC.

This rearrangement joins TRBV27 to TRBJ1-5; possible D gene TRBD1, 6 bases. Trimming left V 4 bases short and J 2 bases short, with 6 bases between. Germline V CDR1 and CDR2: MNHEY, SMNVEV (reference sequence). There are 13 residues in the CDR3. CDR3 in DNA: TGTGCCAGCAGTTGGACAGGCAATCAGCCCCAGCATTTT. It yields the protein CASSWTGNQPQHF.

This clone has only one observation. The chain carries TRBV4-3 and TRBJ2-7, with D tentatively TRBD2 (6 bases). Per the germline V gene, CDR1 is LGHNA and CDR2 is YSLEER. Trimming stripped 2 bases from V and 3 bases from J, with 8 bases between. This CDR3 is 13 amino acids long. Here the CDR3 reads CASSQISGYEQYF. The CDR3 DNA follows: TGCGCCAGCAGCCAAATTAGCGGCTACGAGCAGTACTTC.

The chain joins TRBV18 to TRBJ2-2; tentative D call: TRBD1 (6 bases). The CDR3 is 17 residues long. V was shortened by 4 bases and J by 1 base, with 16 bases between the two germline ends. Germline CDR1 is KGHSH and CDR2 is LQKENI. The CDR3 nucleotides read TGTGCCAGCTCACTCCGCGCAGCAGGGGTGAACACCGGGGAGCTGTTTTTT. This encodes CASSLRAAGVNTGELFF.

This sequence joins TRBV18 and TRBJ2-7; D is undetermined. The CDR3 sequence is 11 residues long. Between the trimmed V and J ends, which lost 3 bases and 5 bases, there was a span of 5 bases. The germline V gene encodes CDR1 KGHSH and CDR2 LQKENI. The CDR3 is CASSPKHEQYF. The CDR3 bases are TGTGCCAGCTCACCCAAGCACGAGCAGTACTTC.

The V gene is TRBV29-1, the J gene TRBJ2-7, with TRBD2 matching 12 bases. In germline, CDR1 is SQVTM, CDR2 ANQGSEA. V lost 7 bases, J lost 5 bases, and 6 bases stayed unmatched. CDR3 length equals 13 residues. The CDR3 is CSALTSGRNEQYF. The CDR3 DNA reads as TGCAGCGCTTTAACTAGCGGGAGGAACGAGCAGTACTTC.

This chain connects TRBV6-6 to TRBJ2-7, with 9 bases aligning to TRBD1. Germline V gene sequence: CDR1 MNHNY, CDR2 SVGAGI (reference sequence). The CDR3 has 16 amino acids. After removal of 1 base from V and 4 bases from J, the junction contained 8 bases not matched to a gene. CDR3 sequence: CASSYYPGQGEYEQYF. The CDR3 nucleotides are TGTGCCAGCAGTTACTACCCGGGACAGGGAGAATACGAGCAGTACTTC.

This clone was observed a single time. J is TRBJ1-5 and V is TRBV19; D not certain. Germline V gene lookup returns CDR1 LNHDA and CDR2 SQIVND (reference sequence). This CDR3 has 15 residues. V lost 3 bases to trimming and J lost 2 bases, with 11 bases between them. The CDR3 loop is CASSIGEGGNQPQHF. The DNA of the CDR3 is TGTGCCAGTAGTATCGGGGAAGGCGGCAATCAGCCCCAGCATTTT. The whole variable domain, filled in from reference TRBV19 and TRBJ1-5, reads DGGITQSPKYLFRKEGQNVTLSCEQNLNHDAMYWYRQDPGQGLRLIYYSQIVNDFQKGDIAEGYSVSREKKESFPLTVTSAQKNPTAFYLCASSIGEGGNQPQHFGDGTRLSIL.